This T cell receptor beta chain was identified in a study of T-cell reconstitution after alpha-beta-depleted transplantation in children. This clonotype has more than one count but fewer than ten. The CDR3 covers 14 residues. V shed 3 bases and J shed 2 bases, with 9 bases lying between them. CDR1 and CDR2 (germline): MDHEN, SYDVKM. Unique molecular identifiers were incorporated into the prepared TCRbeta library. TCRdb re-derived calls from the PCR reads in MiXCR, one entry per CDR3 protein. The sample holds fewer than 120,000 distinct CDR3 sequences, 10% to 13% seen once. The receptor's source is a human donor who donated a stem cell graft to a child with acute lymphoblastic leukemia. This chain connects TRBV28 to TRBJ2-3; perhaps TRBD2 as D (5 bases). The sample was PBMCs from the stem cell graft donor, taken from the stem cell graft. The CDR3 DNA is TGTGCCAGCAGTTTTCGACTACTCACAGATACGCAGTATTTT. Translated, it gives CASSFRLLTDTQYF.